Listed here are 30 T cell receptor beta chains from one sample, sequenced in a study of OX40 agonist ivuxolimab in advanced cancers. The repertoire was sequenced with immunoSEQ multiplex PCR; TCRdb's copy has only in-frame clones and lacks some. The table records around 100,000 clones, roughly nine tenths of them present only once. The material was CD4+ or CD8+ T cells sorted from blood, obtained in a trial of the OX40 agonist ivuxolimab. These receptors were taken from an adult with an advanced solid tumor such as melanoma, head and neck, liver or kidney cancer.

The J gene is TRBJ1-3, the V gene TRBV7-2; the match to TRBD1 covers 8 bases. The CDR3 length is 16 residues. Germline CDR1 reads SGHTA; CDR2 reads FQGNSA. V lost 1 base, J lost 2 bases, and 4 bases stayed unmatched. CDR3 protein: CASSLGTGPTGNTIYF. The CDR3 DNA sequence: TGTGCCAGCAGCTTAGGGACAGGGCCGACTGGAAACACCATATATTTT.

V gene TRBV28 combines with J gene TRBJ1-4; perhaps TRBD1 as D (6 bases). V was trimmed by 9 bases and J by 6 bases, leaving 23 bases between them. Germline-derived CDR1 and CDR2 are MDHEN and SYDVKM. The CDR3 loop spans 16 amino acids. CDR3 coding DNA: TGTGCCAGTAGGACAGTCTCGGCCGTCTCGTATGAAAAACTGTTTTTT. It translates to CASRTVSAVSYEKLFF.

V gene TRBV7-8 combines with J gene TRBJ1-3; weak D call: TRBD1 (6 bases). Trimming left V 4 bases short and J 2 bases short, with 15 bases between. CDR1 and CDR2 from the germline V gene are SGHVS and FQNEAQ. The CDR3 is made up of 16 amino acids. The CDR3 DNA is TGTGCCAGCAGCTCTAACAGGAGGGGGACTGGAAACACCATATATTTT. This sequence encodes CASSSNRRGTGNTIYF.

V is TRBV6-1 and J is TRBJ1-3; maybe TRBD1 (6 bases). Germline values: CDR1 MNHNS, CDR2 SASEGT. Trimming pared 8 bases from V and 2 bases from J, leaving 10 bases between. The CDR3 spans 13 residues. The CDR3 protein is CASAGGPGNTIYF. The CDR3 coding sequence is TGTGCCAGCGCGGGGGGCCCTGGAAACACCATATATTTT.

The genes are TRBV5-1 and TRBJ2-5; the match to TRBD2 covers 13 bases. The V and J ends lost 4 bases and 5 bases, in that order; junction bases with no gene match: 14. The CDR3 is 18 residues long. Per germline, CDR1 SGHRS and CDR2 YFSETQ. CDR3 sequence (DNA): TGCGCCAGCAGCGAGGGGACTAGCGGGACCAACCCCCGGGAGACCCAGTACTTC. This codes for CASSEGTSGTNPRETQYF.

The chain has TRBV4-1 and TRBJ1-3; the D gene is possibly TRBD1 (5 bases). Germline V gene sequence: CDR1 MGHRA, CDR2 YSYEKL. This CDR3 spans 16 amino acids. The germline V and J ends were trimmed by 1 base and 4 bases, with 14 bases remaining between them. The CDR3 sequence is CASSQVWTPQGNTIYF. In nucleotides, the CDR3 is TGCGCCAGCAGCCAAGTCTGGACACCTCAGGGAAACACCATATATTTT.

The CDR3 here is CASRAGGSSTDTQYF. CDR3 DNA: TGTGCCAGCAGGGCCGGGGGTTCTAGCACAGATACGCAGTATTTT. The chain employs TRBV6-6 and TRBJ2-3, with D possibly being TRBD2 (6 bases). The V and J ends lost 6 bases and 0 bases respectively, with 13 bases between them. The CDR3 is made up of 15 amino acids. Germline CDR1 is MNHNY and CDR2 is SVGAGI (reference sequence).

The chain combines TRBV10-2 with TRBJ2-1; D uncertain. Germline V gene sequence: CDR1 WSHSY, CDR2 SAAADI. The CDR3 runs to 11 residues. Trimming left V 7 bases short and J 14 bases short, with 15 bases between. CDR3 sequence: CASTRAGRKFF. The CDR3, as DNA: TGCGCCAGCACCCGGGCCGGCCGTAAGTTCTTC.

The CDR3 coding sequence is TGTGCCTGGAGTGCCAGTCATAGCAATCAGCCCCAGCATTTT. Protein: CAWSASHSNQPQHF. V gene TRBV30 combines with J gene TRBJ1-5, with unresolved D. The CDR3 runs 14 residues. Trimming shortened V by 1 base and J by 0 bases, and 7 bases separated the two germline ends. Per the germline V gene, CDR1 is GTSNPN and CDR2 is SVGIG (reference sequence). The full variable domain, its missing parts supplied by reference TRBV30 and TRBJ1-5, is SQTIHQWPATLVQPVGSPLSLECTVEGTSNPNLYWYRQAAGRGLQLLFYSVGIGQISSEVPQNLSASRPQDRQFILSSKKLLLSDSGFYLCAWSASHSNQPQHFGDGTRLSIL.

J is TRBJ2-7 and V is TRBV11-2; no definite D call. From germline, CDR1 is SGHAT and CDR2 FQNNGV. V was pared by 5 bases and J by 0 bases, with 17 bases between. CDR3 length equals 16 residues. CDR3 bases: TGTGCCAGCAGCCAAACCCCCCCCCAAAGCTCCTACGAGCAGTACTTC. It is translated as CASSQTPPQSSYEQYF.

The V and J genes are TRBV7-2 and TRBJ1-2; the D is unclear. Germline V gives CDR1 SGHTA, CDR2 FQGNSA. The CDR3 has 15 amino acids. V was cut by 5 bases and J by 7 bases, with 20 bases left in between. The CDR3 DNA sequence: TGTGCCAGCAGCCTCGGAGGAGTTGATCGGAGTGGCTACACCTTC. This codes for CASSLGGVDRSGYTF. The full variable domain, completed using reference TRBV7-2 and TRBJ1-2, is GAGVSQSPSNKVTEKGKDVELRCDPISGHTALYWYRQSLGQGLEFLIYFQGNSAPDKSGLPSDRFSAERTGGSVSTLTIQRTQQEDSAVYLCASSLGGVDRSGYTFGSGTRLTVV.

V usage is TRBV4-3 and J usage is TRBJ1-3; no clear D gene. Germline V gene sequence: CDR1 LGHNA, CDR2 YSLEER. V lost 4 bases and J 7 bases, leaving 20 bases between the germline ends. This CDR3 spans 16 amino acids. CDR3 nucleotides: TGCGCCAGCAGCCTAAAAGGGCCCGACAATGGCAACACCATATATTTT. It is translated as CASSLKGPDNGNTIYF.

V gene TRBV5-1 combines with J gene TRBJ2-2; D perhaps matches TRBD2 (6 bases). With 4 bases removed from V and 7 bases from J, the gap between germline ends came to 14 bases. Germline CDR1 and CDR2: SGHRS and YFSETQ. The CDR3 is 14 amino acids. The CDR3 reads CASSPGGPNGELFF. DNA for the CDR3: TGCGCCAGCAGCCCCGGAGGGCCAAACGGGGAGCTGTTTTTT.

V gene TRBV4-1 combines with J gene TRBJ1-2; possibly TRBD1 for D (6 bases). The CDR3 runs to 15 residues. The V gene's germline CDR1 is MGHRA and CDR2 YSYEKL. The V gene lost 1 base and the J gene lost 2 bases, with 11 bases spanning the gap. CDR3 nucleotides: TGCGCCAGCAGCCAAGTTCTAACAGGGAACTATGGCTACACCTTC. It yields the protein CASSQVLTGNYGYTF.

This sequence joins TRBV27 and TRBJ2-5, with 7 nucleotides matching TRBD2. V was clipped by 2 bases and J by 3 bases; unmatched bases: 6. This CDR3 region has 15 residues. Germline V gives CDR1 MNHEY, CDR2 SMNVEV (reference sequence). The CDR3 reads CASSLMPSGKETQYF. The CDR3 DNA reads as TGTGCCAGCAGTTTAATGCCTAGCGGTAAAGAGACCCAGTACTTC.

This clone showed up just a few times. This chain links TRBV19 with TRBJ2-5, with D possibly being TRBD1 or TRBD2 (5 bases each). V lost 5 bases and J lost 5, with 15 bases in between. The CDR3 consists of 14 residues. Per germline, CDR1 LNHDA and CDR2 SQIVND (reference sequence). For the CDR3, the DNA is TGTGCCAGTAGTCTGCAGGGCGGCGGGGAGACCCAGTACTTC. Protein sequence: CASSLQGGGETQYF. Full variable domain (rest looked up from reference TRBV19 and TRBJ2-5): DGGITQSPKYLFRKEGQNVTLSCEQNLNHDAMYWYRQDPGQGLRLIYYSQIVNDFQKGDIAEGYSVSREKKESFPLTVTSAQKNPTAFYLCASSLQGGGETQYFGPGTRLLVL.

V gene TRBV11-2 combines with J gene TRBJ2-7; 9 bases agree with TRBD2. V was pared by 3 bases and J by 2 bases, with 5 bases of the junction left unmatched. This CDR3 has 15 residues. Germline CDR1 reads SGHAT; CDR2 reads FQNNGV. CDR3 nucleotide sequence: TGTGCCAGCAGCTTGTGGGGACTAGCCACCTACGAGCAGTACTTC. This codes for CASSLWGLATYEQYF.

This clone was recorded once. The chain joins TRBV29-1 to TRBJ2-1; D uncertain. The V gene lost 3 bases and the J gene lost 7 bases, with 16 bases spanning the gap. The germline gives CDR1 SQVTM, CDR2 ANQGSEA. The CDR3 spans 14 residues. The CDR3 sequence: CSVDYTISGNEQFF. The CDR3 bases are TGCAGCGTTGACTATACCATCTCGGGTAATGAGCAGTTCTTC.

This clone has more than one count but fewer than ten. J is TRBJ1-1 and V is TRBV18, with 8 positions matching TRBD1. After removal of 3 bases from V and 7 bases from J, the junction contained 7 bases not matched to a gene. This CDR3 is 14 amino acids long. Germline-derived CDR1 and CDR2 are KGHSH and LQKENI. This CDR3 is CASSPTRQGREAFF. In DNA, the CDR3 is TGTGCCAGCTCACCGACACGACAGGGGCGTGAAGCTTTCTTT.

The V and J genes are TRBV7-9 and TRBJ1-1, with no clear D. The CDR3 has 13 residues. The V end lost 5 bases, the J end lost 4 bases, and 11 bases lay between the germline ends. The germline CDR1 and CDR2 sequences are SEHNR and FQNEAQ (reference sequence). CDR3 sequence reads: CASSPDILTEAFF. For the CDR3, the DNA is TGTGCCAGCAGCCCTGACATACTCACTGAAGCTTTCTTT. Full variable domain (rest looked up from reference TRBV7-9 and TRBJ1-1): DTGVSQNPRHKITKRGQNVTFRCDPISEHNRLYWYRQTLGQGPEFLTYFQNEAQLEKSRLLSDRFSAERPKGSFSTLEIQRTEQGDSAMYLCASSPDILTEAFFGQGTRLTVV.

V and J are TRBV6-5 and TRBJ2-6; D gene ambiguous. The CDR3 is made up of 15 amino acids. Trimming cost V 8 bases and J 0 bases, with 11 bases left between them. Per germline, CDR1 MNHEY and CDR2 SVGAGI. The CDR3 region is CASGRIGSGANVLTF. The CDR3 DNA sequence: TGTGCCAGCGGTCGTATAGGCTCTGGGGCCAACGTCCTGACTTTC.

This clone was recorded once. The CDR3 DNA sequence: TGCGCCAGCAGCCAAGACTCGGCGGGACGGATGTTCGCGAACACCGGGGAGCTGTTTTTT. The encoded protein is CASSQDSAGRMFANTGELFF. The rearrangement uses TRBV4-3 and TRBJ2-2, with D possibly TRBD2 on 6 matching bases. V was trimmed by 0 bases and J by 0 bases, leaving 20 bases between them. Germline V gene lookup returns CDR1 LGHNA and CDR2 YSLEER. The CDR3 runs to 20 residues.

This clone occurred once. V gene TRBV30 combines with J gene TRBJ2-1, with 14 bases that match TRBD2. Looked up from germline, CDR1 is GTSNPN and CDR2 is SVGIG (reference sequence). Germline trimming cut 5 bases from V and 2 bases from J; bases unmatched to any gene: 2. The CDR3 contains 15 residues. CDR3 DNA: TGTGCCTGGTCGACTAGCGGGAGGGCCTACAATGAGCAGTTCTTC. Protein: CAWSTSGRAYNEQFF.

This sequence joins TRBV27 and TRBJ2-1, with 8 bases fitting TRBD2. CDR3 length: 15 residues. V lost 1 base to trimming and J lost 7 bases; unmatched junction nucleotides: 6. Per germline, CDR1 MNHEY and CDR2 SMNVEV (reference sequence). The CDR3: CASSLYGREMNEQFF. The CDR3 coding sequence is TGTGCCAGCAGTTTATACGGGAGGGAGATGAATGAGCAGTTCTTC.

The V call is TRBV20-1, the J call TRBJ1-2; D remains unclear. Germline values: CDR1 DFQATT, CDR2 SNEGSKA (reference sequence). This CDR3 spans 10 amino acids. Trimming left V 5 bases short and J 5 bases short, with 6 bases between. The CDR3 DNA is TGCAGTGCTTCTGGGTATGGCTACACCTTC. This sequence encodes CSASGYGYTF.

V usage is TRBV28 and J usage is TRBJ1-2, with D perhaps matching TRBD1 (5 bases). V was pared by 6 bases and J by 6 bases, with 26 bases between. Germline V lookup: CDR1 MDHEN, CDR2 SYDVKM. The CDR3 extends over 17 amino acids. This chain's CDR3 is CASSPHFRRGEVNGYTF. As DNA, the CDR3 is TGTGCCAGCAGCCCGCACTTCCGACGGGGGGAAGTTAATGGCTACACCTTC.

In the case of this clone: An end of the junction does not agree with germline; a read error may underlie this. V and J are TRBV5-1 and TRBJ1-1; the D gene is possibly TRBD1 (6 bases). Per the germline V gene, CDR1 is SGHRS and CDR2 is YFSETQ. The CDR3 sequence is 14 residues long. CDR3 bases: TGCGCCAGCAGCTTGGGACAGGCGAACAGTGAAGCTTTCTTT. Residues: CASSLGQANSEAFF.

The J gene is TRBJ2-7, the V gene TRBV6-5; 10 bases are shared with TRBD2. The CDR3 covers 15 residues. The germline gives CDR1 MNHEY, CDR2 SVGAGI. V gave up 0 bases and J gave up 2 bases; unmatched junction bases: 1. CDR3 bases: TGTGCCAGCAGTTACTCCCTAGCGGGAGCCTACGAGCAGTACTTC. Protein: CASSYSLAGAYEQYF.

V gene TRBV21-1 combines with J gene TRBJ2-7. TRBV21-1 is labeled a pseudogene. The CDR3 runs to 19 residues. CDR3 in amino acids: CASSKEGTRPKDLSYEQYF. The CDR3 DNA reads TGTGCCAGCAGCAAAGAAGGTACGAGGCCCAAGGACCTCTCCTACGAGCAGTACTTC.

This clone was recorded a few times. The chain couples TRBV6-5 to TRBJ2-7; D ambiguous. This CDR3 region has 14 residues. Trimming stripped 7 bases from V and 0 bases from J, with 13 bases between. CDR1 is MNHEY and CDR2 is SVGAGI in the germline V gene. The CDR3 loop reads CASTGRFSSYEQYF. The CDR3 nucleotides are TGTGCCAGCACTGGCAGATTCAGCTCCTACGAGCAGTACTTC.